The source of this T cell receptor beta chain is a study of shared clonotypes between healthy human individuals. Everyone who donated was a Caucasian adult who lived in Nashville, Tennessee. The investigators split CD4+ cells into a CD45RA+ naive subset and a CD45RA-negative memory subset. TCRdb's table, derived via immunoSEQ multiplex PCR, lists solely in-frame clones and lacks some. The data show roughly 2 million clones, approximately 94% seen once. Study findings and constraints: Sampling used blood alone; tissue repertoires probably differ.

The germline V and J ends were trimmed by 3 bases and 3 bases, with 13 bases remaining between them. Germline loops: CDR1 SGHDN, CDR2 FVKESK. The CDR3 has 15 amino acids. In regard to this clone: Its target is unknown.

The genes are TRBV14 and TRBJ2-3; D is uncertain. The origin of this receptor is a man aged 18 to 35 in good health. The sequenced material came from naive CD4+ T cells sorted from blood. Subset specified: CD45RA+ positively selected. CDR3 region: CASSHNEVLTDTQYF. For the CDR3, the DNA is TGTGCCAGCAGCCACAATGAGGTTTTAACAGATACGCAGTATTTT.